Below, 2 T cell receptor beta chains from the same sample are listed, as sequenced in a study of identical twins. TCRdb itself ran the 5' RACE reads through MiXCR, one entry per CDR3 protein. Among some 900,000 distinct CDR3 sequences listed, more than 9% were seen once. The data also belong to a second study, concerning yellow fever vaccine responses in identical twins.

The specimen was PBMCs. Receptor source: a woman aged 18-29 years in good health.

This clonotype appeared a few times. The gene calls are TRBV5-8 and TRBJ2-5; no reliable D call. Trimming took 4 bases from V and 7 from J, leaving 14 bases between them. The CDR3 consists of 13 residues. Germline-derived CDR1 and CDR2 are SGHTS and YDEGEE. The CDR3 reads CASSINRLGTQYF. CDR3 coding DNA: TGTGCCAGCAGCATTAACCGACTGGGGACCCAGTACTTC.

V gene TRBV7-8 combines with J gene TRBJ2-2; 9 positions agree with TRBD2. V shed 8 bases, J shed 2 bases, and the junction held 6 bases outside the gene matches. Germline CDR1 is SGHVS and CDR2 is FQNEAQ. CDR3 length equals 15 residues. CDR3 DNA: TGTGCCAGCGGGGGGACTAGCCGTAACACCGGGGAGCTGTTTTTT. Its translation: CASGGTSRNTGELFF.